Following are 13 T cell receptor beta chains from one sample sequenced in a study of T cell changes during pregnancy in multiple sclerosis. The assay was immunoSEQ multiplex PCR, and TCRdb's table has in-frame clones only and misses some. The sample holds 50,000 to 65,000 clones, approximately 93% seen once. Specimen: CD8+ T cells from peripheral blood mononuclear cells, collected in the second trimester of pregnancy. The receptor set was obtained from a female donor with multiple sclerosis, enrolled in a pregnancy study.

This clone was counted ten times or more. The V call is TRBV5-4, the J call TRBJ1-1; 7 bases map to TRBD1. The germline V gene has CDR1 SGHNT and CDR2 YYREEE (reference sequence). This CDR3 spans 15 amino acids. J gave up 1 base and V 1 base, and 4 bases lay outside the gene matches. The CDR3 sequence is CASSLIGTANTEAFF. The CDR3 nucleotides are TGTGCCAGCAGCTTGATCGGGACAGCGAACACTGAAGCTTTCTTT.

The chain carries TRBV7-2 and TRBJ2-7; D is unresolved. CDR1 SGHTA and CDR2 FQGNSA come from the germline V gene. V was trimmed by 3 bases and J by 2 bases, leaving 11 bases between them. The CDR3 loop spans 14 amino acids. CDR3 sequence (DNA): TGTGCCAGCAGCTTTTCGGGTTCCACCTACGAGCAGTACTTC. Protein product: CASSFSGSTYEQYF.

This sequence joins TRBV19 and TRBJ2-1; TRBD2 is a possible D gene (5 bases). Germline V gives CDR1 LNHDA, CDR2 SQIVND (reference sequence). The CDR3 length is 13 residues. Trimming cost V 3 bases and J 7 bases, with 10 bases left between them. The CDR3 DNA follows: TGTGCCAGTAGTATTCTATCGGGGAATGAGCAGTTCTTC. It yields the protein CASSILSGNEQFF.

This chain connects TRBV19 to TRBJ2-1; D gene unclear. Germline CDR1 and CDR2: LNHDA and SQIVND (reference sequence). Trimming took 1 base from V and 6 from J, leaving 10 bases between them. The CDR3 extends over 14 amino acids. The CDR3 reads CASSIAVAGNEQFF. CDR3 DNA sequence: TGTGCCAGTAGTATAGCGGTGGCAGGCAATGAGCAGTTCTTC.

The chain combines TRBV6-6 with TRBJ1-5, with 7 bases that match TRBD1. Germline assignment: CDR1 MNHNY and CDR2 SVGAGI (reference sequence). Trimming cost V 5 bases and J 6 bases; bases outside gene matches: 7. The CDR3 has 14 amino acids. This chain's CDR3 is CASSARGFSQPQHF. The CDR3 bases are TGTGCCAGCAGTGCCAGGGGGTTCAGTCAGCCCCAGCATTTT.

J is TRBJ2-1 and V is TRBV7-9; 9 bases are a match to TRBD1. Germline V gene data show CDR1 as SEHNR and CDR2 as FQNEAQ (reference sequence). This CDR3 comprises 16 residues. J gave up 6 bases and V 5 bases, and 11 bases lay outside the gene matches. The CDR3 protein is CASSPTGQGPINEQFF. The CDR3 nucleotides are TGTGCCAGCAGCCCCACGGGACAGGGACCGATCAATGAGCAGTTCTTC.

The chain joins TRBV6-1 to TRBJ2-7; D remains ambiguous. Trimming took off 8 bases at V and 6 bases at J, with 11 bases between the two ends. The germline V gene has CDR1 MNHNS and CDR2 SASEGT. This CDR3 has 11 residues. In nucleotides, the CDR3 is TGTGCCAGCCCGGTGGGCCTCGAGCAGTACTTC. Translation: CASPVGLEQYF.

This clone was observed a single time. The J gene is TRBJ2-7, the V gene TRBV28, with 7 bases matching TRBD2. The CDR3 spans 14 residues. Germline CDR1 MDHEN, CDR2 SYDVKM. V shed 2 bases, J shed 3 bases, and the junction held 4 bases outside the gene matches. The CDR3 coding sequence is TGTGCCAGCAGTTTACCCGGGACTAACTACGAGCAGTACTTC. The encoded protein is CASSLPGTNYEQYF.

The chain links TRBV4-3 to TRBJ2-3; 9 bases match TRBD1. The CDR3 is 16 amino acids. CDR1 LGHNA and CDR2 YSLEER come from the germline V gene. V lost 3 bases, J lost 0 bases, and 4 bases stayed unmatched. The CDR3 DNA follows: TGCGCCAGCAGCCAGGACAGGGGCACAAGCACAGATACGCAGTATTTT. It translates to CASSQDRGTSTDTQYF.

This clone was seen a single time. This chain links TRBV27 with TRBJ2-7; 9 bases match TRBD1. This CDR3 has 15 amino acids. The germline V gene encodes CDR1 MNHEY and CDR2 SMNVEV (reference sequence). V was pared by 6 bases and J by 3 bases, with 9 bases of the junction left unmatched. As DNA, the CDR3 is TGTGCCAGCAGAAGGACAGGGGCGTCTCTCTACGAGCAGTACTTC. It codes for CASRRTGASLYEQYF.

J is TRBJ2-7 and V is TRBV27; 8 bases are a match to TRBD1. CDR3 length: 15 amino acids. Germline trimming cut 5 bases from V and 7 bases from J; bases unmatched to any gene: 13. Germline V CDR1 and CDR2: MNHEY, SMNVEV (reference sequence). The CDR3 nucleotides are TGTGCCAGCAGTCCCCGGACAGGGACGTTCAAAGAGCAGTACTTC. It encodes CASSPRTGTFKEQYF.

The rearrangement uses TRBV2 and TRBJ2-1; 7 bases align to TRBD2. Germline CDR1 SNHLY, CDR2 FYNNEI. Trimming cost V 6 bases and J 2 bases; bases outside gene matches: 7. There are 15 residues in the CDR3. The CDR3 region is CASRRGLAAYNEQFF. CDR3 in DNA: TGTGCCAGCAGGAGAGGTCTAGCGGCCTACAATGAGCAGTTCTTC. Filled out from reference TRBV2 and TRBJ2-1, the complete variable domain reads EPEVTQTPSHQVTQMGQEVILRCVPISNHLYFYWYRQILGQKVEFLVSFYNNEISEKSEIFDDQFSVERPDGSNFTLKIRSTKLEDSAMYFCASRRGLAAYNEQFFGPGTRLTVL.

In its sample, this clone was seen a few times. V and J are TRBV10-3 and TRBJ1-1; D is possibly TRBD1 (6 bases). V was clipped by 7 bases and J by 1 base, with 10 bases between them. The CDR3 loop spans 13 amino acids. CDR1 and CDR2 from the germline V gene are ENHRY and SYGVKD. CDR3 sequence (DNA): TGTGCCATCACCGTAGGGGGGAACACTGAAGCTTTCTTT. Translating gives CAITVGGNTEAFF.